This TCR beta chain was documented in a study of blood T cells in healthy people across ages. The study's findings and limits: Both higher diversity and more naive CD4+ cells marked long-lived donors when set against aged donors.

This clonotype was seen a handful of times. Its target is unknown. A junction end diverges from the germline sequence, so it may reflect a read error. Healthy Russian Caucasian donors spanned ages about 6 to 95 years. This CDR3 is 12 amino acids long. CDR1 and CDR2 (germline): ENHRY, SYGVKD. A second about 7 to 12 cycle PCR used barcoded and J-beta primers. Via MiXCR, TCRdb re-called the 5' RACE reads, giving one row per CDR3 protein. In the table there are around 500,000 distinct CDR3 sequences, more than 45% of which are singletons. Sequencing was performed on blood. This clonotype originated in a man older than 75 in good health. This sequence joins TRBV10-3 and TRBJ2-3, with D unresolved. The CDR3 here is CATSRAADTQYF. The CDR3 nucleotides are TGTGCCACCAGTAGGGCGGCAGATACGCAGTATTTT.